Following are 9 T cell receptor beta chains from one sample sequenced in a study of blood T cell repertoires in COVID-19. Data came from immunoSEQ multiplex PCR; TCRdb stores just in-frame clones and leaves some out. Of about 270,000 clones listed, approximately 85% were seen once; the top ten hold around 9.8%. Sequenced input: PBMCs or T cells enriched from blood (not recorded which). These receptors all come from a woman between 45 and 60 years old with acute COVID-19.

CDR3 DNA: TGCAGCGCCGGAGGTGGCAGGGGGCTTGATAGTGAGCAGTTCTTC. It translates to CSAGGGRGLDSEQFF. This chain uses TRBV29-1 with TRBJ2-1, with TRBD1 matching 8 bases. Looked up from germline, CDR1 is SQVTM and CDR2 is ANQGSEA. This CDR3 contains 15 residues. The V and J ends lost 7 bases and 9 bases, in that order; junction bases with no gene match: 17.

The CDR3 DNA reads TGTGCCAGCAGCACCCGACAGGGGTACACTGAAGCTTTCTTT. Its translation is CASSTRQGYTEAFF. This chain links TRBV7-8 with TRBJ1-1; the match to TRBD1 covers 8 bases. In germline, CDR1 is SGHVS, CDR2 FQNEAQ. The CDR3 is 14 amino acids. V gave up 5 bases and J gave up 3 bases; unmatched junction bases: 5.

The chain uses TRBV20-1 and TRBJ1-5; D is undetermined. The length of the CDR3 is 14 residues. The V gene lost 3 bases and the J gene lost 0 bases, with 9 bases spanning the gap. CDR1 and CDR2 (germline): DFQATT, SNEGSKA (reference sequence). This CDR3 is CSASHGYSNQPQHF. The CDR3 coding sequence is TGCAGTGCTAGTCACGGGTATAGCAATCAGCCCCAGCATTTT.

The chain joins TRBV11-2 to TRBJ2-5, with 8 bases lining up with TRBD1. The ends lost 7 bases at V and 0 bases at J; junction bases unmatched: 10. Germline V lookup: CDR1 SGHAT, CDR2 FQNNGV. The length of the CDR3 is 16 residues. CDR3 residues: CASIVGQDMYQETQYF. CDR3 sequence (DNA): TGTGCCAGCATAGTGGGACAGGACATGTACCAAGAGACCCAGTACTTC. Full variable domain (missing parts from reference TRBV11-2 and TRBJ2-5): EAGVAQSPRYKIIEKRQSVAFWCNPISGHATLYWYQQILGQGPKLLIQFQNNGVVDDSQLPKDRFSAERLKGVDSTLKIQPAKLEDSAVYLCASIVGQDMYQETQYFGPGTRLLVL.

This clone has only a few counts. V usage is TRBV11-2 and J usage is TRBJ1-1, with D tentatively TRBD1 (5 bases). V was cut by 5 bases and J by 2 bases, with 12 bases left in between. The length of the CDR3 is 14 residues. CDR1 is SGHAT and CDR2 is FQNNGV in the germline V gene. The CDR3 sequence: CASSQQASNTEAFF. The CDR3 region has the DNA TGTGCCAGCAGCCAACAGGCCAGCAACACTGAAGCTTTCTTT. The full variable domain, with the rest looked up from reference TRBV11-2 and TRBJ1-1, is EAGVAQSPRYKIIEKRQSVAFWCNPISGHATLYWYQQILGQGPKLLIQFQNNGVVDDSQLPKDRFSAERLKGVDSTLKIQPAKLEDSAVYLCASSQQASNTEAFFGQGTRLTVV.

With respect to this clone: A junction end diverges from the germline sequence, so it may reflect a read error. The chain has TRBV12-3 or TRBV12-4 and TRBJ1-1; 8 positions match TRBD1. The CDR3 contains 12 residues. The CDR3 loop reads CATRTGRAAGIF. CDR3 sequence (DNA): TGTGCCACTCGGACAGGGAGGGCGGCGGGAATCTTT.

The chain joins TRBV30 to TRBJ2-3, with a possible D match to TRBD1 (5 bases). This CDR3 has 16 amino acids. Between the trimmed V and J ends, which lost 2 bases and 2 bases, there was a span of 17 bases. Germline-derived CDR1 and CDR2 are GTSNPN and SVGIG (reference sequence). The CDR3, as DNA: TGTGCCTGGAGTCTAAAAAGGGCCAGGGCCACAGATACGCAGTATTTT. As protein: CAWSLKRARATDTQYF.

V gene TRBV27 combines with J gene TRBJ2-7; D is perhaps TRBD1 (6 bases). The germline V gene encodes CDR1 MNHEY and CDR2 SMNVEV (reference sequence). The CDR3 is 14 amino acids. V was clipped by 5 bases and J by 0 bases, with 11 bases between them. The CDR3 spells CASSRDIFSYEQYF. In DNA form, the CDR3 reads TGTGCCAGCAGTCGGGACATCTTCTCCTACGAGCAGTACTTC.

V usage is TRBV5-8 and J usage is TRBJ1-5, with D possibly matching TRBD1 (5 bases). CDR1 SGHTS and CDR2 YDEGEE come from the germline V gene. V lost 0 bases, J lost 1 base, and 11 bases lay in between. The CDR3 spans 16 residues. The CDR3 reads CASSLDQGISNQPQHF. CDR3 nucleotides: TGTGCCAGCAGCTTGGACCAGGGTATAAGCAATCAGCCCCAGCATTTT.